Shown below are 14 T cell receptor beta chains from a single sample sequenced in a study of T-cell memory formation after mild COVID-19. Each CDR3 protein gets one entry after TCRdb re-called the 5' RACE reads with MiXCR. The sample contains 550,000 to 600,000 distinct CDR3 sequences, 17% of which appear only once. Sequencing was carried out using PBMCs or a T cell subset sorted from them (not recorded which). Receptors were obtained from an adult woman who had mild COVID-19 (a few samples of this study predate the infection). Cell type and time point are not known.

The chain employs TRBV7-2 and TRBJ2-3, with D perhaps TRBD1 (6 bases). V was cut by 2 bases and J by 1 base, with 10 bases left in between. CDR3 length equals 15 residues. Per the germline V gene, CDR1 is SGHTA and CDR2 is FQGNSA. The CDR3 protein is CASSLQGRGTDTQYF. As DNA, the CDR3 is TGTGCCAGCAGCTTACAGGGGCGGGGCACAGATACGCAGTATTTT.

The rearrangement joins TRBV7-7 to TRBJ2-5; 8 bases line up with TRBD2. The V gene's germline CDR1 is SSHAT and CDR2 FNYEAQ (reference sequence). J lost 4 bases, V lost 3 bases, and 10 bases had no gene match. The CDR3 extends over 16 amino acids. The CDR3 nucleotides read TGTGCCAGCAGCTTTGGAAGCGGGGGAAGTGGAGAGACCCAGTACTTC. This gives the protein CASSFGSGGSGETQYF.

This clonotype was seen ten or more times. The chain has TRBV4-2 and TRBJ1-5; 7 nucleotides align to TRBD1. V lost 0 bases to trimming and J lost 0 bases; unmatched junction nucleotides: 8. Germline CDR1 is LGHNA and CDR2 is YNFKEQ. This CDR3 is built from 18 residues. CDR3 loop: CASSQDYQGVYSNQPQHF. CDR3 bases: TGTGCCAGCAGCCAAGACTACCAGGGGGTCTATAGCAATCAGCCCCAGCATTTT.

The chain carries TRBV18 and TRBJ2-6; no clear D gene. Trimming took 5 bases from V and 3 from J, leaving 5 bases between them. Germline V gene lookup returns CDR1 KGHSH and CDR2 LQKENI. The CDR3 length is 13 residues. CDR3 nucleotides: TGTGCCAGCTCAGACAATGGGGCCAACGTCCTGACTTTC. Translation gives CASSDNGANVLTF.

This chain links TRBV25-1 with TRBJ2-3, with D tentatively TRBD2 (5 bases). V was cut by 7 bases and J by 6 bases, with 20 bases left in between. The CDR3 is 15 residues long. Looked up from germline, CDR1 is MGHDK and CDR2 is SYGVNS. The CDR3 bases are TGTGCCAGCAATGAGCGGACCCTCGACGGTGATACGCAGTATTTT. Protein sequence: CASNERTLDGDTQYF.

Only a few counts were recorded for this clonotype. This chain uses TRBV29-1 with TRBJ2-7, with D perhaps given as TRBD1 or TRBD2 (5 bases each). This CDR3 spans 11 amino acids. In germline, CDR1 is SQVTM, CDR2 ANQGSEA. V lost 7 bases, J lost 6 bases, and 13 bases lay in between. The CDR3 reads CSGRRGIEQYF. The DNA of the CDR3 is TGCAGCGGCCGACGGGGCATCGAGCAGTACTTC.

This clonotype was recorded many times. The V gene is TRBV6-6, the J gene TRBJ2-2; D not certain. CDR1 and CDR2 (germline): MNHNY, SVGAGI (reference sequence). The germline V and J ends were trimmed by 5 bases and 4 bases, with 11 bases remaining between them. This CDR3 is built from 14 residues. CDR3 in amino acids: CASSDDWVTGELFF. The CDR3, as DNA: TGTGCCAGCAGTGATGACTGGGTCACCGGGGAGCTGTTTTTT.

The CDR3 region is CASSEGGGHGYTF. The CDR3 nucleotides read TGTGCCAGCAGTGAAGGAGGGGGCCATGGCTACACCTTC. The genes are TRBV25-1 and TRBJ1-2; 7 bases line up with TRBD1. The CDR3 has 13 residues. With V trimmed by 2 bases and J by 6 bases, 3 bases remained unmatched. In germline, CDR1 is MGHDK, CDR2 SYGVNS.

This clonotype was counted only a few times. V and J are TRBV5-1 and TRBJ2-4, with a weak D call TRBD2 (5 bases). V was clipped by 1 base and J by 6 bases, with 11 bases between them. Germline V gene data show CDR1 as SGHRS and CDR2 as YFSETQ. The CDR3 contains 14 residues. The CDR3 sequence is CASSLSSPPNIQYF. The DNA of the CDR3 is TGCGCCAGCAGCTTGTCTAGCCCGCCAAACATTCAGTACTTC.

V usage is TRBV6-6 and J usage is TRBJ1-4; no clear D gene. The CDR3 has 15 amino acids. In germline, CDR1 is MNHNY, CDR2 SVGAGI (reference sequence). The V and J ends lost 6 bases and 4 bases respectively, with 15 bases between them. The CDR3 is CASSRDSGFNEKLFF. CDR3 coding DNA: TGTGCCAGCAGCCGCGATAGCGGGTTTAATGAAAAACTGTTTTTT.

V gene TRBV9 combines with J gene TRBJ2-6; D may be TRBD1 or TRBD2 (5 bases each). The CDR3 has 16 amino acids. V lost 0 bases to trimming and J lost 1 base, with 8 bases between them. Germline V gene sequence: CDR1 SGDLS, CDR2 YYNGEE. The CDR3 spells CASSVVGGSGANVLTF. Written as DNA, the CDR3 is TGTGCCAGCAGCGTAGTTGGGGGATCTGGGGCCAACGTCCTGACTTTC.

This clonotype was seen more than once but under ten times. The chain uses TRBV18 and TRBJ1-2; D remains unclear. CDR3 length equals 15 residues. Between the trimmed V and J ends, which lost 3 bases and 5 bases, there was a span of 16 bases. Germline V gene sequence: CDR1 KGHSH, CDR2 LQKENI. This CDR3 reads CASSPPLPLTYGYTF. CDR3 DNA: TGTGCCAGCTCACCGCCCCTGCCCCTAACGTATGGCTACACCTTC. Complete variable domain (other parts from reference TRBV18 and TRBJ1-2): NAGVMQNPRHLVRRRGQEARLRCSPMKGHSHVYWYRQLPEEGLKFMVYLQKENIIDESGMPKERFSAEFPKEGPSILRIQQVVRGDSAAYFCASSPPLPLTYGYTFGSGTRLTVV.

The J gene is TRBJ2-1, the V gene TRBV7-3; possibly TRBD1 or TRBD2 for D (5 bases each). Germline CDR1 and CDR2: SGHTA and FQGTGA. V lost 2 bases and J 1 base, leaving 9 bases between the germline ends. This CDR3 spans 15 amino acids. The CDR3 DNA reads TGTGCCAGCAGCTTAGGGGACGGATCCTACAATGAGCAGTTCTTC. This translates into CASSLGDGSYNEQFF.

The CDR3 is CASSVLLTDTQYF. The CDR3 bases are TGTGCCAGCAGCGTACTCTTGACAGATACGCAGTATTTT. The genes are TRBV2 and TRBJ2-3; D unclear. Germline CDR1 and CDR2: SNHLY and FYNNEI. This CDR3 has 13 amino acids. With 6 bases removed from V and 3 bases from J, the gap between germline ends came to 10 bases. The full variable domain, rest sourced from reference TRBV2 and TRBJ2-3, is EPEVTQTPSHQVTQMGQEVILRCVPISNHLYFYWYRQILGQKVEFLVSFYNNEISEKSEIFDDQFSVERPDGSNFTLKIRSTKLEDSAMYFCASSVLLTDTQYFGPGTRLTVL.